The 28 T cell receptor beta chains listed next were all sequenced from one sample in a study of control samples from healthy donors and cancer patients. Produced via immunoSEQ multiplex PCR; TCRdb's table is partial and in-frame only. The table records 50,000 or so clones, around 85% of them present only once. The sample was PBMCs. The receptors were gathered from a woman between 50 and 59 years old with lung cancer.

In its sample, this clone was seen a few times. V and J are TRBV7-3 and TRBJ2-3, with 10 nucleotides matching TRBD2. Germline CDR1 is SGHTA and CDR2 is FQGTGA. Trimming removed 5 bases from V and 1 base from J; junction bases left unmatched: 6. CDR3 length: 16 amino acids. CDR3 residues: CASSLGGTSGTDTQYF. The CDR3 bases are TGTGCCAGCAGCCTAGGCGGGACTAGCGGCACAGATACGCAGTATTTT.

This clone was detected only a few times. The gene calls are TRBV9 and TRBJ2-5; TRBD1 agrees at 8 bases. Germline CDR1 SGDLS, CDR2 YYNGEE. The trim removed 4 bases at V and 4 bases at J, leaving 6 bases unmatched. This CDR3 comprises 14 residues. Here the CDR3 reads CASSPGQGSETQYF. For the CDR3, the DNA is TGTGCCAGCAGCCCCGGACAGGGCTCAGAGACCCAGTACTTC.

This clone was counted between two and nine times. The chain joins TRBV3-1 (or the pseudogene TRBV3-2) to TRBJ2-1, with TRBD1 matching over 8 bases. CDR1 and CDR2 (germline): LGHDT, YNNKEL (reference sequence). This CDR3 comprises 16 residues. The trim removed 0 bases at V and 3 bases at J, leaving 4 bases unmatched. CDR3 in amino acids: CASSQEDRVFYNEQFF. In nucleotides, the CDR3 is TGTGCCAGCAGCCAAGAGGACAGGGTTTTCTACAATGAGCAGTTCTTC.

This clone was detected only a few times. The chain joins TRBV24-1 to TRBJ1-4, with unresolved D. Per germline, CDR1 KGHDR and CDR2 SFDVKD. This CDR3 has 16 amino acids. V gave up 2 bases and J gave up 8 bases, with 17 bases separating them. The CDR3 reads CATSDSSLGMGEKLFF. In DNA form, the CDR3 reads TGTGCCACCAGTGATTCGTCATTAGGGATGGGGGAAAAACTGTTTTTT.

The chain has TRBV12-3 or TRBV12-4 and TRBJ1-4; D is undetermined. This CDR3 comprises 12 residues. V was pared by 6 bases and J by 8 bases, with 10 bases between. The DNA of the CDR3 is TGTGCCAGCAGCGTTTCGACAGAAAAACTGTTTTTT. Its protein product is CASSVSTEKLFF.

The sample holds a few counts of this clone. This chain uses TRBV29-1 with TRBJ2-2, with 7 bases lining up with TRBD1. After removal of 6 bases from V and 7 bases from J, the junction contained 11 bases not matched to a gene. Germline loops: CDR1 SQVTM, CDR2 ANQGSEA. CDR3 length: 14 amino acids. CDR3 region: CSVASTGAGGELFF. CDR3 nucleotides: TGCAGCGTCGCCTCCACAGGGGCGGGCGGGGAGCTGTTTTTT.

The rearrangement uses TRBV28 and TRBJ1-2; D is unresolved. Trimming removed 6 bases at V and 6 bases at J, with 14 bases between. CDR3 length: 13 residues. The germline V gene encodes CDR1 MDHEN and CDR2 SYDVKM. CDR3 bases: TGTGCCAGCAGCCCGAACCTCATGGATGGCTACACCTTC. Encoded protein: CASSPNLMDGYTF.

The chain employs TRBV6-6 and TRBJ2-1; a weak D match, TRBD1 (5 bases). The CDR3 spans 14 residues. Germline V gene sequence: CDR1 MNHNY, CDR2 SVGAGI (reference sequence). Trimming removed 7 bases from V and 5 bases from J, with 15 bases in between. Here the CDR3 DNA reads TGTGCCAGCACATCAGCGACAGCTGACAATGAGCAGTTCTTC. The encoded protein is CASTSATADNEQFF.

The chain combines TRBV30 with TRBJ1-1, with D unresolved. The CDR3 length is 13 residues. Trimming left V 1 base short and J 3 bases short, with 9 bases between. Germline-derived CDR1 and CDR2 are GTSNPN and SVGIG (reference sequence). The CDR3 nucleotides read TGTGCCTGGAGTGGTGGGTGGGACACTGAAGCTTTCTTT. As protein: CAWSGGWDTEAFF. Together with reference TRBV30 and TRBJ1-1, the CDR3 gives the full variable domain: SQTIHQWPATLVQPVGSPLSLECTVEGTSNPNLYWYRQAAGRGLQLLFYSVGIGQISSEVPQNLSASRPQDRQFILSSKKLLLSDSGFYLCAWSGGWDTEAFFGQGTRLTVV.

The gene calls are TRBV6-2 or TRBV6-3 and TRBJ1-1; 7 positions agree with TRBD1. The V gene's germline CDR1 is MNHEY and CDR2 SVGEGT. The J segment lost 3 bases and the V segment lost 6 bases, leaving 10 bases of the junction unmatched. The CDR3 runs 15 residues. The CDR3, as DNA: TGTGCCAGCAGCCCCCACCGACAGGGAGACACTGAAGCTTTCTTT. This encodes CASSPHRQGDTEAFF.

The V call is TRBV3-1 (or the pseudogene TRBV3-2), the J call TRBJ2-5; 9 positions match TRBD2. V trimming: 4 bases; J trimming: 2 bases; junction bases outside the gene matches: 5. CDR3 length: 15 amino acids. Germline V gives CDR1 LGHDT, CDR2 YNNKEL (reference sequence). CDR3 loop: CASSLTTSGQETQYF. CDR3 nucleotides: TGTGCCAGCAGCCTGACGACTAGCGGACAAGAGACCCAGTACTTC.

The chain uses TRBV24-1 and TRBJ2-2; 7 nucleotides match TRBD1. The CDR3 totals 17 residues. Trimming took 4 bases from V and 0 from J; bases not matched to a gene: 7. In germline, CDR1 is KGHDR, CDR2 SFDVKD. The CDR3 coding sequence is TGTGCCACCAGTGACCCGGGACAGATCGCGAACACCGGGGAGCTGTTTTTT. This codes for CATSDPGQIANTGELFF.

This clone was detected a few times. The CDR3 here is CAISDPQNTGGQETQYF. DNA of the CDR3: TGTGCCATCAGTGACCCTCAAAACACAGGGGGTCAAGAGACCCAGTACTTC. The V call is TRBV10-3, the J call TRBJ2-5, with 8 nucleotides matching TRBD1. The CDR3 is 17 residues long. Germline CDR1 reads ENHRY; CDR2 reads SYGVKD. V lost 3 bases, J lost 2 bases, and 11 bases stayed unmatched.

The CDR3 loop is CASSFDKNNEQFF. The DNA of the CDR3 is TGTGCCAGCAGCTTCGACAAGAACAATGAGCAGTTCTTC. The J gene is TRBJ2-1, the V gene TRBV7-8, with D hard to call. V lost 3 bases and J 5 bases, leaving 8 bases between the germline ends. CDR1 is SGHVS and CDR2 is FQNEAQ in the germline V gene. This CDR3 region has 13 residues.

V and J are TRBV29-1 and TRBJ2-2; 10 bases align to TRBD1. The CDR3 contains 15 residues. V lost 6 bases, J lost 6 bases, and 10 bases stayed unmatched. Germline V gene sequence: CDR1 SQVTM, CDR2 ANQGSEA. CDR3 sequence: CSVTLDRGRPGELFF. For the CDR3, the DNA is TGCAGCGTGACCCTCGACAGGGGGCGCCCCGGGGAGCTGTTTTTT.

The J gene is TRBJ2-3, the V gene TRBV10-3; 9 bases match TRBD2. CDR3 length: 15 residues. CDR1 is ENHRY and CDR2 is SYGVKD in the germline V gene. J lost 1 base, V lost 10 bases, and 9 bases had no gene match. As DNA, the CDR3 is TGTGCCAGCGGTAGCGGGGGCCAAGGCACAGATACGCAGTATTTT. It is translated as CASGSGGQGTDTQYF.

The V gene is TRBV2, the J gene TRBJ2-3; D is perhaps TRBD1 or TRBD2 (5 bases each). Germline CDR1 reads SNHLY; CDR2 reads FYNNEI. The CDR3 runs 18 residues. Deletions cut 7 bases from V and 3 bases from J, with 26 bases between. CDR3 in amino acids: CASTLGRGGVGPTDTQYF. The DNA for the CDR3 is TGTGCCAGCACGCTCGGTCGTGGGGGAGTTGGGCCAACAGATACGCAGTATTTT.

The rearrangement links TRBV7-9 to TRBJ2-6; 12 nucleotides line up with TRBD1. The CDR3 is 14 amino acids. V gave up 1 base and J gave up 15 bases; unmatched junction bases: 4. Germline CDR1 and CDR2: SEHNR and FQNEAQ (reference sequence). In nucleotides, the CDR3 is TGTGCCAGCAGCTTAGGGGGACAGGGGGCGGGCCTGACTTTC. This sequence encodes CASSLGGQGAGLTF.

The genes are TRBV3-1 (or the pseudogene TRBV3-2) and TRBJ1-5, with D hard to call. Trimming shortened V by 8 bases and J by 2 bases, and 13 bases separated the two germline ends. CDR3 size: 14 residues. Per germline, CDR1 LGHDT and CDR2 YNNKEL (reference sequence). This CDR3 reads CASQNRGGNQPQHF. The CDR3 DNA reads as TGTGCCAGCCAGAACCGAGGAGGCAATCAGCCCCAGCATTTT.

The chain links TRBV18 to TRBJ2-3; 8 nucleotides line up with TRBD2. CDR3 length equals 16 residues. V lost 0 bases and J lost 0; bases outside the gene matches: 2. Germline V lookup: CDR1 KGHSH, CDR2 LQKENI. Written as DNA, the CDR3 is TGTGCCAGCTCACCACCGCAGCGGGGGAGCACAGATACGCAGTATTTT. Protein sequence: CASSPPQRGSTDTQYF.

The CDR3 spells CASSGLNTEAFF. Written as DNA, the CDR3 is TGTGCCAGCAGTGGTTTGAACACTGAAGCTTTCTTT. The rearrangement links TRBV12-3 or TRBV12-4 to TRBJ1-1; D is ambiguous. With 5 bases removed from V and 0 bases from J, the gap between germline ends came to 4 bases. This CDR3 is built from 12 residues.

The chain has TRBV29-1 and TRBJ1-1; D is ambiguous. The V and J ends lost 5 bases and 0 bases respectively, with 7 bases between them. The CDR3 has 12 amino acids. Germline V lookup: CDR1 SQVTM, CDR2 ANQGSEA. CDR3 sequence reads: CSVSGLNTEAFF. In DNA, the CDR3 is TGCAGCGTTTCAGGCTTGAACACTGAAGCTTTCTTT.

The CDR3 loop is CAISDQGGRSYEQYF. The CDR3 DNA reads TGTGCCATCAGTGACCAAGGGGGGAGGTCCTACGAGCAGTACTTC. The J gene is TRBJ2-7, the V gene TRBV10-3; perhaps D is TRBD1 or TRBD2 (6 bases each). The CDR3 spans 15 residues. The V end was cut by 3 bases, the J end by 1 base, with 13 bases between. The germline gives CDR1 ENHRY, CDR2 SYGVKD.

The chain employs TRBV7-9 and TRBJ2-7, with TRBD2 as a possible D gene (5 bases). The germline gives CDR1 SEHNR, CDR2 FQNEAQ (reference sequence). The germline V and J ends were trimmed by 2 bases and 6 bases, with 8 bases remaining between them. This CDR3 has 12 residues. CDR3 in amino acids: CASSLLGGEQYF. The CDR3 DNA is TGTGCCAGCAGCTTACTTGGAGGCGAGCAGTACTTC.

The genes are TRBV19 and TRBJ2-7; D perhaps matches TRBD1 (6 bases). This CDR3 has 12 amino acids. CDR1 LNHDA and CDR2 SQIVND come from the germline V gene (reference sequence). The CDR3 here is CASRGQHYEQYF. The CDR3 DNA follows: TGTGCAAGCCGAGGACAGCACTACGAGCAGTACTTC.

The V gene is TRBV28, the J gene TRBJ1-2; a possible D gene is TRBD1 (5 bases). From germline, CDR1 is MDHEN and CDR2 SYDVKM. This CDR3 region has 17 residues. The germline V and J ends were trimmed by 4 bases and 4 bases, with 22 bases remaining between them. This chain's CDR3 is CASSSPGLPMGLYGYTF. The CDR3 DNA is TGTGCCAGCAGTTCGCCGGGACTCCCTATGGGCCTCTATGGCTACACCTTC.

This clone occurred once. This CDR3 is CASSLVGGELFF. The CDR3 coding sequence is TGTGCCAGCAGCTTAGTTGGCGGGGAGCTGTTTTTT. This chain joins TRBV11-3 and TRBJ2-2, with D uncertain. CDR1 SGHNT and CDR2 YENEEA come from the germline V gene. The CDR3 is 12 amino acids. Trimming removed 1 base at V and 7 bases at J, with 4 bases between.

The CDR3 DNA reads as TGTGCCAGTAGTGAAGGGGGCGTAACCCAGCCCCAGCATTTT. Amino acid sequence: CASSEGGVTQPQHF. The gene calls are TRBV19 and TRBJ1-5, with 7 bases identical to TRBD1. The CDR3 is 14 amino acids. Looked up from germline, CDR1 is LNHDA and CDR2 is SQIVND (reference sequence). The V segment lost 5 bases and the J segment 7 bases; nucleotides outside the gene matches: 8.